This passage covers 3 T cell receptor beta chains from one sample sequenced in a study of CD8+ T cells in alopecia areata (dated by TCRdb to the late 2010s). Libraries were built with the immunoSEQ multiplex PCR assay. RNA was extracted from all samples and reverse transcribed into cDNA, which served as template for TCR sequencing. TCRdb carries this immuneACCESS record with in-frame sequences only. Its versions omit some clonotypes, under half of them owing to an unresolved V gene in the studies checked, with the rest unexplained. This sample has more than 90,000 clones in the table, none counted a single time. The ten largest clonotypes hold less than 20% of the sample. The source material was lesional skin. The receptors were sampled from a C3H/HeJ mouse with alopecia areata. Regarding MHC type, mice of this strain are H2-k.

This clone appeared a few times. Here the gene names and germline are mouse. The CDR3 is cut off 4 residues early in the read; its end comes from the germline J gene. The gene calls are TRBV17 and TRBJ2-1, with 11 bases identical to TRBD1. The V and J ends lost 5 bases and 6 bases, in that order; junction bases with no gene match: 3. CDR1 is MNHDT, CDR2 YYDKIL, per germline. The CDR3 runs 14 residues. CDR3 DNA (partial): TGTGCTAGCAGTGGACAGGGGGCGCTTGCT. Protein: CASSGQGALA. The full CDR3 protein is CASSGQGALAEQFF.

Only a few counts were recorded for this clone. DNA and listed protein disagree at residue 13, so the protein shown here was translated from the DNA. The gene symbols are mouse symbols. Read data end 3 residues before the CDR3 end; the end is taken from the germline J gene. The chain employs TRBV13-3 and TRBJ1-3; TRBD1 might be the D (5 bases). Germline loops: CDR1 NNHDY, CDR2 SYVADS. The CDR3 extends over 16 amino acids. The V gene lost 2 bases and the J gene lost 0 bases, with 12 bases spanning the gap. CDR3 sequence: CASSEDKTFSGNTLYF. CDR3 bases read: TGTGCCAGCAGTGAGGACAAAACCTTTTCTGGAAATACG.

This clone was recorded many times. The gene names here belong to mouse. The observed sequence ends 4 residues before the CDR3 terminus, with the missing tail filled in from the germline J gene. The chain links TRBV13-3 to TRBJ2-3; a weak D match, TRBD1 (5 bases). V was shortened by 5 bases and J by 0 bases, with 7 bases between the two germline ends. Per the germline V gene, CDR1 is NNHDY and CDR2 is SYVADS. CDR3 size: 13 residues. CDR3 in amino acids: CASSRESAETLYF. The covered CDR3 bases are TGTGCCAGCAGCAGGGAAAGTGCAGAA.